The present T cell receptor (beta chain) was sequenced within a study of technical replicates of blood from a few donors. Assay used: immunoSEQ multiplex PCR; TCRdb lists only in-frame clones, some missing. The sample has about 94,000 clones, around 95% seen once. This CDR3 is built from 14 residues. The trim removed 6 bases at V and 1 base at J, leaving 4 bases unmatched. The germline V gene encodes CDR1 SNHLY and CDR2 FYNNEI. The rearrangement joins TRBV2 to TRBJ1-1, with TRBD1 matching 8 bases. The sample comprised T cells isolated from PBMCs. This clonotype originated in a human donor in good health. The CDR3 region is CASSLQGENTEAFF. The CDR3 DNA sequence: TGTGCCAGCAGCCTACAGGGGGAGAACACTGAAGCTTTCTTT. Full variable domain (remainder filled in from reference TRBV2 and TRBJ1-1): EPEVTQTPSHQVTQMGQEVILRCVPISNHLYFYWYRQILGQKVEFLVSFYNNEISEKSEIFDDQFSVERPDGSNFTLKIRSTKLEDSAMYFCASSLQGENTEAFFGQGTRLTVV.